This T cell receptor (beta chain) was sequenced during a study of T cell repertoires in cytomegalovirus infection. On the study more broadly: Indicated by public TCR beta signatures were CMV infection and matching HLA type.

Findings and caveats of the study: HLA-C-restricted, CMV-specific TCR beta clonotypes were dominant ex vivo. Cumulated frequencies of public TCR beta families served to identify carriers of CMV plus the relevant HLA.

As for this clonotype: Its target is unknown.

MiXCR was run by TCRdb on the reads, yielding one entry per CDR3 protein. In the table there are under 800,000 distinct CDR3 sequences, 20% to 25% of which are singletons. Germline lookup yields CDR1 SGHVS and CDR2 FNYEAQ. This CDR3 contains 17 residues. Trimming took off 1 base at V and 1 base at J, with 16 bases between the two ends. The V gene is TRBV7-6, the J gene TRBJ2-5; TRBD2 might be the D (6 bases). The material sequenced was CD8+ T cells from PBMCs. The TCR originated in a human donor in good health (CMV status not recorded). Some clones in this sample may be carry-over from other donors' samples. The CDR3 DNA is TGTGCCAGCAGCTTAGTTTTTCTGGGGGGAAGCCAAGAGACCCAGTACTTC. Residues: CASSLVFLGGSQETQYF.